The 16 T cell receptor beta chains in this list originate from one sample, sequenced in a study of spatial heterogeneity in lung cancer. TCRdb analysed the 5' RACE reads with MiXCR anew, one entry per CDR3 protein. This sample has approximately 56,000 distinct CDR3 sequences, with 7.4% found just once. Specified time point: blood at routine non-recurrence follow-up after resection. No cells were sorted before sequencing. The whole RNA sequenced was extracted from tumor, nontumor lung or frozen PBMC. The starting material was PBMCs, obtained at follow-up. Every receptor here comes from a female donor with early-stage non-small cell lung cancer.

This clonotype was found a few times. The gene calls are TRBV11-2 and TRBJ2-1; 9 positions agree with TRBD2. The CDR3 spans 16 residues. CDR1 SGHAT and CDR2 FQNNGV come from the germline V gene. The V gene end was trimmed by 5 bases and the J gene end by 2 bases; junction bases not matched to a gene: 7. CDR3 loop: CASSGTAGGTYNEQFF. In nucleotides, the CDR3 is TGTGCCAGCAGCGGGACGGCGGGGGGGACCTACAATGAGCAGTTCTTC.

This clonotype was seen repeatedly, ten times or more. The rearrangement links TRBV9 to TRBJ2-7; a weak D match, TRBD2 (6 bases). The CDR3 runs to 15 residues. Germline CDR1 and CDR2: SGDLS and YYNGEE. The V and J ends lost 4 bases and 1 base respectively, with 15 bases between them. CDR3 residues: CASSPQVGGSYEQYF. The CDR3 nucleotides read TGTGCCAGCAGCCCACAGGTGGGGGGTTCCTACGAGCAGTACTTC.

This clonotype was recorded a few times. V gene TRBV12-3 or TRBV12-4 combines with J gene TRBJ2-1, with D maybe TRBD1 (5 bases). V was pared by 2 bases and J by 7 bases, with 15 bases between. This CDR3 has 15 residues. The DNA for the CDR3 is TGTGCCAGCAGTTTATGGGCAGGGTCAGGGAATGAGCAGTTCTTC. As protein: CASSLWAGSGNEQFF.

This clonotype was seen ten or more times. CDR3 loop: CASSSTTRKEQFF. Here the CDR3 DNA reads TGTGCCAGCAGCTCCACTACGCGCAAGGAGCAGTTCTTC. The V gene is TRBV7-9, the J gene TRBJ2-1, with D uncertain. The germline V gene encodes CDR1 SEHNR and CDR2 FQNEAQ (reference sequence). V was clipped by 4 bases and J by 10 bases, with 14 bases between them. There are 13 residues in the CDR3.

The chain couples TRBV20-1 to TRBJ1-2; TRBD1 might be the D (5 bases). The V gene lost 3 bases and the J gene lost 1 base, with 15 bases spanning the gap. The CDR3 is 15 amino acids. Germline V gene data show CDR1 as DFQATT and CDR2 as SNEGSKA (reference sequence). The CDR3 spells CSASLTGGGNYGYTF. The CDR3, as DNA: TGCAGTGCTAGTTTAACAGGAGGCGGTAACTATGGCTACACCTTC.

There are many counts of this clonotype. The V gene is TRBV3-1, the J gene TRBJ1-5; no clear D. Germline V CDR1 and CDR2: LGHDT, YNNKEL (reference sequence). The V and J ends lost 5 bases and 5 bases respectively, with 10 bases between them. The CDR3 is 13 residues long. The CDR3 nucleotides are TGTGCCAGCAGCTCAGGTGGAGATCAGCCCCAGCATTTT. Amino acids: CASSSGGDQPQHF.

This sequence joins TRBV5-1 and TRBJ1-1; TRBD1 might be the D (6 bases). Between the trimmed V and J ends, which lost 4 bases and 6 bases, there was a span of 25 bases. The CDR3 sequence is 17 residues long. The V gene's germline CDR1 is SGHRS and CDR2 YFSETQ. The CDR3 nucleotides are TGCGCCAGCAGCCCGGACCGAAGGACCAGGGGAGCTGCTGAAGCTTTCTTT. It specifies CASSPDRRTRGAAEAFF.

This clonotype was detected only once. A much larger clone differs from this one at a single base, so this may be a read error. The V call is TRBV2, the J call TRBJ2-1; no reliable D call. The CDR3 consists of 12 residues. CDR1 and CDR2 (germline): SNHLY, FYNNEI. CDR3 sequence reads: CASSEDESDELF. DNA for the CDR3: TGTGCCAGCAGTGAGGATGAGAGCGACGAGTTGTTC.

Ten or more counts support this clonotype. This chain links TRBV6-2 or TRBV6-3 with TRBJ2-7, with D possibly TRBD1 on 6 matching bases. The CDR3 spans 13 residues. The germline gives CDR1 MNHEY, CDR2 SVGEGT. Between the trimmed V and J ends, which lost 8 bases and 6 bases, there was a span of 17 bases. In DNA form, the CDR3 reads TGTGCCAGCGTGTACAGGGCTGAGAGCGAGCAGTACTTC. As protein: CASVYRAESEQYF.

Only a few counts were recorded for this clonotype. The gene calls are TRBV20-1 and TRBJ2-6; D not certain. CDR1 DFQATT and CDR2 SNEGSKA come from the germline V gene (reference sequence). The V end was cut by 3 bases, the J end by 2 bases, with 11 bases between. The CDR3 sequence is 15 residues long. The CDR3 region has the DNA TGCAGTGCTAGCGGGTCCCTCCCTGGGGCCAACGTCCTGACTTTC. Its translation: CSASGSLPGANVLTF.

A few counts support this clonotype. This chain uses TRBV6-1 with TRBJ1-2; no reliable D call. Germline CDR1 and CDR2: MNHNS and SASEGT. The CDR3 spans 12 residues. V lost 3 bases and J 0 bases, leaving 2 bases between the germline ends. This CDR3 is CASSETNYGYTF. As DNA, the CDR3 is TGTGCCAGCAGTGAGACTAACTATGGCTACACCTTC.

This clonotype was recorded many times. The genes are TRBV9 and TRBJ1-2, with D perhaps matching TRBD1 (5 bases). The CDR3 is 17 amino acids. Germline V lookup: CDR1 SGDLS, CDR2 YYNGEE. The V gene lost 0 bases and the J gene lost 7 bases, with 22 bases spanning the gap. The CDR3 nucleotides are TGTGCCAGCAGCGTAGGGGCTGGAGGGACCCAAGGACCTGGCTACACCTTC. Residues: CASSVGAGGTQGPGYTF.

This clonotype was detected many times. Written as DNA, the CDR3 is TGTGCCAGCGGACCACTCAATTCACCCCTCCACTTT. Protein product: CASGPLNSPLHF. This chain uses TRBV9 with TRBJ1-6; D not resolved. There are 12 residues in the CDR3. Trimming shortened V by 7 bases and J by 7 bases, and 9 bases separated the two germline ends. Germline V gene lookup returns CDR1 SGDLS and CDR2 YYNGEE.

The V gene is TRBV20-1, the J gene TRBJ1-5, with a weak D call TRBD1 (6 bases). The V end lost 3 bases, the J end lost 6 bases, and 15 bases lay between the germline ends. Germline V gene lookup returns CDR1 DFQATT and CDR2 SNEGSKA (reference sequence). The CDR3 consists of 14 residues. The chain's CDR3 is CSASRGRIGQPQHF. The CDR3 DNA is TGCAGTGCTAGTAGGGGGAGGATAGGTCAGCCCCAGCATTTT.

This clonotype was found a few times. This chain connects TRBV11-2 to TRBJ2-2; D gene uncertain. CDR1 is SGHAT, CDR2 FQNNGV, per germline. Between the trimmed V and J ends, which lost 1 base and 6 bases, there was a span of 6 bases. The CDR3 is 13 residues long. The CDR3 DNA reads as TGTGCCAGCAGCTTAGCTGCCGCCGGGGAGCTGTTTTTT. Residues: CASSLAAAGELFF.

This clonotype was seen repeatedly, ten times or more. V gene TRBV9 combines with J gene TRBJ2-1; unclear D gene. Germline V lookup: CDR1 SGDLS, CDR2 YYNGEE. V lost 4 bases, J lost 4 bases, and 9 bases lay in between. CDR3 length: 13 residues. In DNA form, the CDR3 reads TGTGCCAGCAGCCCGAGTCCTTACAATGAGCAGTTCTTC. Translated, it gives CASSPSPYNEQFF.